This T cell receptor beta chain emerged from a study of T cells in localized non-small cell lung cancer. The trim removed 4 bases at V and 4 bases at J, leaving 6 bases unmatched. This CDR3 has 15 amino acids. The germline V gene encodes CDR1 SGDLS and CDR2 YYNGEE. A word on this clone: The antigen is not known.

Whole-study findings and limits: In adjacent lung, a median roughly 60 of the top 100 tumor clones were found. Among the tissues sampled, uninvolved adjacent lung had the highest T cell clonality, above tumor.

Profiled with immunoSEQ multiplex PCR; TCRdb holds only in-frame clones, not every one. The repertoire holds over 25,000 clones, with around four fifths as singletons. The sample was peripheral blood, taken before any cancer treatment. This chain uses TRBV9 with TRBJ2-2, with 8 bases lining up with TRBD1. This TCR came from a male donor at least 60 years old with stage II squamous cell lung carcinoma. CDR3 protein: CASSYGTGTTGELFF. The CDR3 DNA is TGTGCCAGCAGCTACGGGACAGGAACCACCGGGGAGCTGTTTTTT. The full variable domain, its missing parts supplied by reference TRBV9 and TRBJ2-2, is DSGVTQTPKHLITATGQRVTLRCSPRSGDLSVYWYQQSLDQGLQFLIQYYNGEERAKGNILERFSAQQFPDLHSELNLSSLELGDSALYFCASSYGTGTTGELFFGEGSRLTVL.